The sequence of this T cell receptor beta chain was determined in a study of post-analysis software for immune sequencing data. General study results and limits: Those with multiple sclerosis, the patient group, showed significantly lower normalized Chao1 diversity than controls. Samples from a shared batch, those prepared together, strongly co-clustered by F measure. Among roughly five TRBV segments more frequent in patients than controls were TRBV5-6, TRBV5-1 and TRBV20-1.

This clonotype was detected only once. The antigen is unknown. Tagging with unique molecular identifiers was a feature of the TCR beta cDNA libraries. Input populations of about 0.85 to 11 million T cells gave rise to 500,000 to 600,000 cDNA molecules. TCRdb itself ran the PCR reads through MiXCR, one entry per CDR3 protein. The table records about 760,000 distinct CDR3 sequences, approximately 30% of them present only once. Germline V lookup: CDR1 SEHNR, CDR2 FQNEAQ (reference sequence). The V end was cut by 4 bases, the J end by 0 bases, with 9 bases between. This CDR3 has 15 amino acids. This TCR was sampled from a girl aged 10-17 years with multiple sclerosis. Material for sequencing was blood. The chain joins TRBV7-9 to TRBJ1-4; no clear D gene. This chain's CDR3 is CASSYHSATNEKLFF. CDR3 nucleotides: TGTGCCAGCAGCTACCACAGCGCAACTAATGAAAAACTGTTTTTT.